A selection of T cell receptor beta chains follows, all from one sample in a study of blood T cell repertoires in COVID-19. This table comes from immunoSEQ multiplex PCR, and its TCRdb copy is limited to in-frame clones, with some not included. The sample comprises under 200,000 clones, 83% of which are singletons, and 1.5% to 1.9% rests with the top ten. The source material was peripheral blood. The receptor source for this set is a human donor in a cohort sampled during active COVID-19. CDR3s include the opening cysteine and the closing phenylalanine or tryptophan. D genes are given only for firm matches. The size entry is marked missing in some rows and otherwise reads once, few, many or a size class.

-,11,-,TRBV11-2,TRBJ2-7,TGTGCCAGCAGCTTGGCAGGGGAGCAGTACTTC,CASSLAGEQYF
TRBD1,16,-,TRBV2,TRBJ1-1,TGTGCCAGCAGTCCCAGCTGGACAGGGGGCAACACTGAAGCTTTCTTT,CASSPSWTGGNTEAFF
-,9,-,TRBV2,TRBJ2-1,TGTGCCAGCACCCTAAAGCAGTTCTTC,CASTLKQFF
-,14,few,TRBV27,TRBJ1-5,TGTGCCAGCAGTTTCTATCGCGGCAATCAGCCCCAGCATTTT,CASSFYRGNQPQHF
TRBD1,15,few,TRBV24-1,TRBJ1-2,TGTGCCACCAGTGATTCGGGACAGGGTCTCTATGGCTACACCTTC,CATSDSGQGLYGYTF
-,16,-,TRBV6-2/TRBV6-3,TRBJ1-2,TGTGCCAGCAGTTACGCGGTGGCTTCTACTAACTATGGCTACACCTTC,CASSYAVASTNYGYTF
-,12,-,TRBV6-5,TRBJ2-7,TGTGCCAGCAGCCGGACAGCCTACGAGCAGTACTTC,CASSRTAYEQYF
TRBD2,15,-,TRBV5-6,TRBJ2-7,TGTGCCAGCAGCTTGGAGACTAGCGGGACCTACGAGCAGTACTTC,CASSLETSGTYEQYF
TRBD2,13,-,TRBV27,TRBJ2-1,TGTGCCAGCAATGTTCGCGGGAGTAACGAGCAGTTCTTC,CASNVRGSNEQFF
-,12,-,TRBV6-5,TRBJ2-6,TGTGCCAGCACGACAGGGGCCAACGTCCTGACTTTC,CASTTGANVLTF
-,15,-,TRBV28,TRBJ2-7,TGTGCCAGCAGCCCTTACGACGGGAGCTCCTACGAGCAGTACTTC,CASSPYDGSSYEQYF
TRBD2,15,-,TRBV9,TRBJ2-3,TGTGCCAGCAGCGTAGCGGCGGGGGTGGTAGATACGCAGTATTTT,CASSVAAGVVDTQYF
TRBD2,16,-,TRBV9,TRBJ2-2,TGTGCCAGCAGCATCGGACTAGCGGGTAACACCGGGGAGCTGTTTTTT,CASSIGLAGNTGELFF
TRBD2,15,-,TRBV27,TRBJ2-7,TGTGCCAGCAGTGACATCCCTAGCGGGAGCTACGAGCAGTACTTC,CASSDIPSGSYEQYF
TRBD1,15,few,TRBV11-2,TRBJ1-6,TGTGCCAGCAGCCCCCGACAGGGACTCATTGGACCCCTCCACTTT,CASSPRQGLIGPLHF
-,13,-,TRBV4-1,TRBJ2-3,TGCGCCAGCAGCCAAGCCCGGACAGATACGCAGTATTTT,CASSQARTDTQYF
-,13,once,TRBV7-2,TRBJ2-7,TGTGCCAGCAGCTTCGAACAGGGATACGAGCAGTACTTC,CASSFEQGYEQYF
-,15,-,TRBV5-1,TRBJ2-7,TGCGCCAGCAGCTTCTGGCAGGGTAGCTCCTACGAGCAGTACTTC,CASSFWQGSSYEQYF
-,15,-,TRBV18,TRBJ2-1,TGTGCCAGCTCTCATTCGAGAGGAGGAAACAATGAGCAGTTCTTC,CASSHSRGGNNEQFF
-,16,-,TRBV10-3,TRBJ2-6,TGTGCCATCAGTGAGTCGGGGGGTTCCGGGGCCAACGTCCTGACTTTC,CAISESGGSGANVLTF
TRBD2,18,-,TRBV19,TRBJ2-1,TGTGCCAGTAGTATGGGTCGGGAGGGCCGGTGGACCTACAATGAGCAGTTCTTC,CASSMGREGRWTYNEQFF
TRBD1,14,-,TRBV19,TRBJ1-2,TGTGCCAGTAGTATCGCAGGGGGCAACTATGGCTACACCTTC,CASSIAGGNYGYTF
TRBD1,13,-,TRBV29-1,TRBJ1-6,TGCAGCGTCGAGACAGGGTCCGGGTCACCCCTCCACTTT,CSVETGSGSPLHF
-,15,-,TRBV7-8,TRBJ2-3,TGTGCCAGCAGCCCCCCCAGTGTAAGCACAGATACGCAGTATTTT,CASSPPSVSTDTQYF
-,15,-,TRBV27,TRBJ1-5,TGTGCCAGCGGAGATGGACAGACTAGCAATCAGCCCCAGCATTTT,CASGDGQTSNQPQHF
TRBD1,15,-,TRBV6-5,TRBJ2-7,TGTGCCAGCAGCTACCGGGACAGGGGTGTCTACGAGCAGTACTTC,CASSYRDRGVYEQYF
-,15,-,TRBV2,TRBJ1-2,TGTGCCAGCAGTGCTGGAAGGGAGGGGATATTTAGCTACACCTTC,CASSAGREGIFSYTF
-,14,-,TRBV18,TRBJ2-2,TGTGCCAGCTCACCACCCTCGGTCGCCGGGGAGCTGTTTTTT,CASSPPSVAGELFF
TRBD2,13,-,TRBV12-3/TRBV12-4,TRBJ2-2,TGTGCCAGCACGTGGGGGGGGACCGGGGAGCTGTTTTTT,CASTWGGTGELFF
-,13,-,TRBV18,TRBJ1-2,TGTGCCAGCTCACCTAGCGACACAAGGAGCTACACCTTC,CASSPSDTRSYTF
-,15,-,TRBV24-1,TRBJ2-3,TGTGCCACCAGTGATTCCAGGGGTATCGCAGATACGCAGTATTTT,CATSDSRGIADTQYF
TRBD1,14,-,TRBV19,TRBJ2-5,TGTGCCAGTAGTCCTCGGACAGGGGGGGAGACCCAGTACTTC,CASSPRTGGETQYF
TRBD2,12,-,TRBV7-8,TRBJ2-7,TGTGCCTCTAGCGGGGGGGCTTACGAGCAGTACTTC,CASSGGAYEQYF
-,16,-,TRBV28,TRBJ1-5,TGTGCCAGCAGTTCAGACCAGGGCTATAGCAATCAGCCCCAGCATTTT,CASSSDQGYSNQPQHF
TRBD1,15,-,TRBV9,TRBJ1-6,TGTGCCAGCAGCCAGGACAGGACACTTAATTCACCCCTCCACTTT,CASSQDRTLNSPLHF
TRBD1,15,-,TRBV7-2,TRBJ1-5,TGTGCCAGCAGCCCCGGGACAGGGATGGGTCAGCCCCAGCATTTT,CASSPGTGMGQPQHF
TRBD2,15,-,TRBV5-1,TRBJ2-7,TGCGCCAGCAGCTTGGAACCGGGACTAGCGGGGGAGCAGTACTTC,CASSLEPGLAGEQYF
-,14,-,TRBV10-1,TRBJ1-1,TGCGCCAGCAGTGAGTCATACAGGGATGGTGAAGCTTTCTTT,CASSESYRDGEAFF
-,21,few,TRBV12-5,TRBJ2-1,TGTGCTAGTGGTTTGGTAAGCGGGGCAGGGGGCGCACCGCCCCGAGCCAGGGAGCAGTTCTTC,CASGLVSGAGGAPPRAREQFF
-,16,-,TRBV15,TRBJ2-7,TGTGCCACCAGCAGAGATCGGGAAGGGGGTGGGGCCGAGCAGTACTTC,CATSRDREGGGAEQYF
-,15,-,TRBV7-2,TRBJ2-7,TGTGCCAGCAGCTTAGTCGGCGGGGCGGGTTCCGAGCAGTACTTC,CASSLVGGAGSEQYF
-,14,-,TRBV5-1,TRBJ1-2,TGCGCCAGCAGCCTGGGAACAGGGTCGCGCGGCTACACCTTC,CASSLGTGSRGYTF
-,15,-,TRBV3-1/TRBV3-2,TRBJ2-7,TGTGCCAGCAGCCAAGATTGGGGGGGCCACTACGAGCAGTACTTC,CASSQDWGGHYEQYF
-,15,-,TRBV9,TRBJ1-1,TGTGCCAGCAGCGTAGCTACAGGTCCGAACACTGAAGCTTTCTTT,CASSVATGPNTEAFF
-,14,-,TRBV9,TRBJ1-2,TGTGCCAGCAGCGTAGATGCCAGGTCCGATGGCTACACCTTC,CASSVDARSDGYTF
TRBD1,14,-,TRBV27,TRBJ2-1,TGTGCCACGTCTGACAGGGGGCCCAACAATGAGCAGTTCTTC,CATSDRGPNNEQFF
TRBD1,15,once,TRBV5-8,TRBJ1-4,TGTGCCAGCAGCCCGGCGGGACAGGGGGATGAAAAACTGTTTTTT,CASSPAGQGDEKLFF
TRBD1,15,-,TRBV7-9,TRBJ2-7,TGTGCCAGCAGGTCAACCGGGACAGGGACGCACGAGCAGTACTTC,CASRSTGTGTHEQYF
-,16,-,TRBV6-2/TRBV6-3,TRBJ2-1,TGTGCCAGCAGTTGGGACTCGACGAGCTCCTACAATGAGCAGTTCTTC,CASSWDSTSSYNEQFF
-,15,-,TRBV19,TRBJ2-7,TGTGCCAGTAGTATGGTTGAGGGACTGGTCTACGAGCAGTACTTC,CASSMVEGLVYEQYF
TRBD1,15,once,TRBV18,TRBJ2-7,TGTGCCAGCTCGCCTGGACAGGGTGGGTCCTACGAGCAGTACTTC,CASSPGQGGSYEQYF
TRBD1,15,-,TRBV28,TRBJ1-5,TGTGCCAACGGGGAGAGGGGGCTGGGCAATCAGCCCCAGCATTTT,CANGERGLGNQPQHF
-,14,-,TRBV7-9,TRBJ2-7,TGTGCCAGCAGCTTAGCAACGGGGGTCTACGAGCAGTACTTC,CASSLATGVYEQYF
-,12,-,TRBV12-3/TRBV12-4,TRBJ2-7,TGTGCCAGCAGTTTGGAGGGTTACGAGCAGTACTTC,CASSLEGYEQYF
TRBD2,14,-,TRBV11-2,TRBJ2-7,TGTGCCAGCAGCGTCCTGACTAGCGGCTACGAGCAGTACTTC,CASSVLTSGYEQYF